This TCR beta chain was identified during a study of T cell repertoires in cytomegalovirus infection (dated by TCRdb to about 2019). Describing the broader study: The peptide stimulations were aimed at well-studied HLA-B-restricted epitopes as well as recently identified HLA-C-restricted CMV epitopes, whose presentation resists viral immunomodulation. Donor HLA type was relevant to the analysis, as public TCR beta signatures indicated carriage of CMV infection together with the matching HLA type. The research as a whole found: Cumulative frequency of public TCR beta family members discriminated carriers of CMV infection plus the relevant HLA type in this cohort and an independent roughly 340-donor cohort. The ex vivo response was dominated by HLA-C-restricted CMV-specific TCR beta clonotypes, and the single most frequent clonotype in two of eight donors was supplied by these HLA-C-restricted clonotypes.

The germline V gene (reference sequence) specifies LNHNV as CDR1 and YYDKDF as CDR2. Taken from cysteine to phenylalanine, the CDR3 has 14 residues. The kept DNA is CDR3 alone, 42 bases in frame from the first base. The V and J ends are trimmed by 5 bases and 8 bases, leaving 16 bases between them. According to the study, the label for this sample's treatment or condition signals: in vitro stimulation with specific CMV peptide epitopes to enrich CMV-specific T cells. A word on this clonotype: The specificity of this receptor is unknown. It has no much larger one-base neighbor in the sample; base qualities were not kept.

The instrument was an Illumina HiSeq 1500. TCRdb's own reprocessing of the public reads used fastp at Q25 and MiXCR and kept productive beta chains. Each entry is one CDR3 protein sequence, shown with its most common DNA and genes. Present in this sample are hundreds of thousands of distinct CDR3 sequences, roughly 31% of which were seen just once. The top ten hold roughly 13% of the sample. Source: cultured CD8+ T cells from PBMCs, taken from culture after CMV antigen stimulation. This receptor was taken from a human donor in good health (CMV status not recorded). Some clones in this sample may be carry-over from other donors' samples. In this chain, TRBV15 is recombined with TRBJ2-1; the D gene is perhaps TRBD2, on 5 matching bases. CDR3 region: CATSRGDGVDEQFF. The DNA is TGTGCCACCAGCCGGGGTGATGGGGTTGATGAGCAGTTCTTC.